The entry below gives a single T cell receptor (beta chain) sequence along with its context. What it binds is unknown. Germline V lookup: CDR1 SEHNR, CDR2 FQNEAQ (reference sequence). J lost 2 bases, V lost 5 bases, and 10 bases had no gene match. The CDR3 is made up of 16 amino acids. These data come from a study of CD8 T cells in Susac syndrome. Study summary: Intravenous immunoglobulin alone or corticosteroids were being given to patients with Susac syndrome at blood draw, unless they were therapy-naive.

Random hexamers were used to reverse transcribe an amount of about 0.5 to 1 ug RNA. Across 54 Vbeta and 13 Jbeta, immunoSEQ multiplex PCR amplified TCR beta CDR3. Via MiXCR, TCRdb re-called the immunoSEQ multiplex PCR reads, giving one row per CDR3 protein. The sample has about 120,000 distinct CDR3 sequences, roughly 95% seen once. Findings and caveats of the study: In its TCR sequencing and HLA analysis, the study acknowledged that the number of individuals was relatively small.

Sequencing targeted TCR beta in T cells from blood (CD8+ and CD4+). The source of this sequence is a human donor with Susac syndrome. Specimen: CD4+ T cells from PBMCs. V and J are TRBV7-9 and TRBJ2-3; 7 nucleotides match TRBD1. The CDR3 coding sequence is TGTGCCAGCAGCGCAGGACAGGCGTCCCACACAGATACGCAGTATTTT. Its protein product is CASSAGQASHTDTQYF.